Listed below are T cell receptor beta chains from one sample, sequenced in a study of control samples from healthy donors and cancer patients. Clones were read by immunoSEQ multiplex PCR, and TCRdb kept only the in-frame ones, dropping some. This sample has approximately 120,000 clones, with around nine tenths found just once. The sequenced sample consisted of blood. These receptor sequences come from a woman aged 45-59 years in good health. The conserved cysteine and the conserved F or W are not part of the CDR3 here. The order of the fields is V gene, CDR3 length, CDR3 protein.

TRBV4-3	13	ASSQGGITTTGQF
TRBV5-4	11	ASSLDMNYEQY
TRBV4-3	12	ASSPRDIDGKLF
TRBV6-5	11	ASNPTVRSGYT
TRBV7-2	15	ASSPRTSGRRTGELF
TRBV25-1	16	ASSGLSTDGFLNYGYT
TRBV9	13	ASSVGRGGNTEAF
TRBV30	14	AWSGQGHPYQETQY
TRBV6-1	11	ASSEGRVRPQH
TRBV19	13	ASNNNLAGVWEQF
TRBV10-3	19	AISEPRRSGLADLLGDTQY
TRBV7-3	13	ASSLLAGRTDTQY
TRBV5-4	14	ASSLATAGENEKLF
TRBV5-5	13	ASSSPSGLTGELF